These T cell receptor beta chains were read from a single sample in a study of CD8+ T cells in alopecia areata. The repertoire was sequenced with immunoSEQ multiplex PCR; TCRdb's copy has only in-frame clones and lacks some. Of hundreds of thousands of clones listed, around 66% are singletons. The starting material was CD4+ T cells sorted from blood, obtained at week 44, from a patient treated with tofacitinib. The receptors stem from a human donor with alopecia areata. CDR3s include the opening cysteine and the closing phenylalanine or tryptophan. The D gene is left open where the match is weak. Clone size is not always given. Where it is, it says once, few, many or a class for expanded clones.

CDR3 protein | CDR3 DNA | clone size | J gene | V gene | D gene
CASSAPPTGVGQYF | TGTGCCAGCAGCGCCCCCCCGACAGGGGTCGGGCAGTACTTC | many | TRBJ2-4 | TRBV11-2 | TRBD1
CASSHGQGGETQYF | TGCGCCAGCAGCCACGGACAGGGTGGGGAGACCCAGTACTTC | - | TRBJ2-5 | TRBV4-3 | TRBD1
CASSYRVSSYNEQFF | TGCGCCAGCAGTTACAGGGTTAGCTCCTACAATGAGCAGTTCTTC | many | TRBJ2-1 | TRBV10-2 | -
CASSEIQGLNQPQHF | TGTGCCAGCAGTGAGATACAGGGACTTAATCAGCCCCAGCATTTT | few | TRBJ1-5 | TRBV2 | -
CSVRQAKNIQYF | TGCAGCGTCCGACAGGCCAAAAACATTCAGTACTTC | - | TRBJ2-4 | TRBV29-1 | -
CSANHRLGETQYF | TGCAGCGCCAATCACCGACTAGGAGAGACCCAGTACTTC | - | TRBJ2-5 | TRBV29-1 | -
CSVGALGGLNTEAFF | TGCAGCGTCGGCGCTTTAGGGGGTTTGAACACTGAAGCTTTCTTT | - | TRBJ1-1 | TRBV29-1 | -
CASSVRDLYADTQYF | TGTGCCAGTAGTGTCCGGGACCTATACGCAGATACGCAGTATTTT | - | TRBJ2-3 | TRBV19 | -
CASEGGYAYEQYF | TGTGCCAGCGAAGGAGGATATGCCTACGAGCAGTACTTC | once | TRBJ2-7 | TRBV28 | -
CASSLARGEDGYTF | TGTGCCAGCAGCTTAGCTCGCGGAGAAGACGGCTACACCTTC | - | TRBJ1-2 | TRBV7-8 | -
CSSSGTYQETQYF | TGCAGCTCCTCCGGGACTTACCAAGAGACCCAGTACTTC | - | TRBJ2-5 | TRBV29-1 | -
CASSVAGPFNTQYF | TGTGCCAGCAGCGTAGCGGGACCTTTTAATACGCAGTATTTT | - | TRBJ2-3 | TRBV7-2 | TRBD2
CSVEMAGISYNEQFF | TGCAGCGTTGAAATGGCAGGGATCTCCTACAATGAGCAGTTCTTC | - | TRBJ2-1 | TRBV29-1 | -
CASSQAPNTGELFF | TGCGCCAGCAGCCAAGCTCCGAACACCGGGGAGCTGTTTTTT | - | TRBJ2-2 | TRBV4-3 | -
CASSADRVSNEQYF | TGCGCCAGCAGCGCTGACAGGGTATCCAACGAGCAGTACTTC | once | TRBJ2-7 | TRBV5-1 | TRBD1
CASSDQGQGGYGYTF | TGTGCCAGCAGCGACCAGGGACAGGGCGGCTATGGCTACACCTTC | - | TRBJ1-2 | TRBV6-4 | TRBD1
CASSLLDQGKAGYTF | TGTGCCAGCAGCCTCCTGGATCAGGGGAAGGCTGGCTACACCTTC | - | TRBJ1-2 | TRBV14 | -
CASTQASGGAGEQFF | TGCGCCAGCACCCAAGCGAGCGGGGGGGCCGGAGAGCAGTTCTTC | few | TRBJ2-1 | TRBV5-1 | TRBD2
CASSLEVRRSSTEAFF | TGCGCCAGCAGCTTGGAGGTTAGGAGGAGTTCTACTGAAGCTTTCTTT | - | TRBJ1-1 | TRBV5-1 | -
CASSIGPNQETQYF | TGTGCCAGTAGTATAGGTCCCAACCAAGAGACCCAGTACTTC | - | TRBJ2-5 | TRBV19 | -
CASSIRQSSYEQYF | TGTGCCAGCAGTATAAGACAGTCCTCCTACGAGCAGTACTTC | - | TRBJ2-7 | TRBV27 | -
CASSEGDQPQHF | TGCGCCAGCAGTGAGGGGGATCAGCCCCAGCATTTT | - | TRBJ1-5 | TRBV10-1 | -
CAISRGPTGYTDTQYF | TGTGCCATCAGTAGGGGCCCAACGGGATACACAGATACGCAGTATTTT | - | TRBJ2-3 | TRBV10-3 | -
CASSKGDRAGNTIYF | TGTGCCAGCAGCAAGGGGGACAGGGCCGGAAACACCATATATTTT | few | TRBJ1-3 | TRBV2 | TRBD1
CSASGFQTEAFF | TGCAGCGCCTCAGGGTTTCAAACTGAAGCTTTCTTT | - | TRBJ1-1 | TRBV29-1 | -
CASSRDRGMGEAFF | TGTGCCAGCAGCCGGGACAGGGGAATGGGTGAAGCTTTCTTT | - | TRBJ1-1 | TRBV7-2 | TRBD1
CASSQPPDSYTF | TGCGCCAGCAGTCAACCGCCGGATAGCTACACCTTC | few | TRBJ1-2 | TRBV23-1 | -
CASRGTDSSYEQYF | TGTGCCAGCCGGGGGACGGACAGCTCCTACGAGCAGTACTTC | once | TRBJ2-7 | TRBV19 | -
CSAAFRLMNTEAFF | TGCAGCGCCGCCTTTCGCCTGATGAACACTGAAGCTTTCTTT | - | TRBJ1-1 | TRBV29-1 | -
CASSFPPYEQYF | TGTGCCAGCAGCTTCCCCCCCTACGAGCAGTACTTC | few | TRBJ2-7 | TRBV11-1 | -
CAWSAGQGGQPQHF | TGTGCCTGGAGTGCCGGACAGGGCGGGCAGCCCCAGCATTTT | - | TRBJ1-5 | TRBV30 | TRBD1
CASSSGQGTFNTEAFF | TGCGCCAGCAGCTCGGGACAGGGTACCTTCAACACTGAAGCTTTCTTT | - | TRBJ1-1 | TRBV5-1 | TRBD1
CSVEVSGANVLTF | TGCAGCGTTGAGGTGTCTGGGGCCAACGTCCTGACTTTC | few | TRBJ2-6 | TRBV29-1 | -
CASSRTRASRETQYF | TGTGCCAGCAGCCGGACTAGGGCCTCTAGGGAGACCCAGTACTTC | - | TRBJ2-5 | TRBV2 | TRBD2
CASSLDRGSSYNEQFF | TGTGCCAGCAGCTTGGACAGGGGGAGCTCCTACAATGAGCAGTTCTTC | few | TRBJ2-1 | TRBV5-6 | TRBD1
CSAPGDRVGETQYF | TGCAGCGCCCCAGGGGACAGGGTGGGGGAGACCCAGTACTTC | - | TRBJ2-5 | TRBV29-1 | TRBD1
CASSSGTGAYEQYF | TGTGCCAGCAGCTCCGGGACAGGGGCGTACGAGCAGTACTTC | few | TRBJ2-7 | TRBV9 | TRBD1
CASSLSGQGVRYF | TGTGCCAGCAGTCTATCCGGACAGGGGGTTCGGTACTTC | - | TRBJ2-5 | TRBV2 | TRBD1
CASSQDLPGLANEQFF | TGTGCCAGCAGCCAAGACCTACCGGGACTAGCCAATGAGCAGTTCTTC | - | TRBJ2-1 | TRBV14 | TRBD2
CASSQEALSGGAKDTQYF | TGCGCCAGCAGCCAAGAAGCTCTAAGCGGGGGGGCCAAGGATACGCAGTATTTT | few | TRBJ2-3 | TRBV4-3 | TRBD2
CASSLVSGRLGETQYF | TGTGCCAGCAGCTTGGTGTCGGGGAGGCTAGGAGAGACCCAGTACTTC | - | TRBJ2-5 | TRBV5-6 | -
CSVVSQGSGANVLTF | TGCAGCGTTGTCTCCCAGGGGTCTGGGGCCAACGTCCTGACTTTC | - | TRBJ2-6 | TRBV29-1 | -
CASSQGTKQYF | TGTGCCAGTAGCCAAGGGACAAAGCAGTACTTC | few | TRBJ2-7 | TRBV19 | -
CASSLGDLTSTDTQYF | TGTGCCAGCAGCTTGGGTGACTTAACTAGCACAGATACGCAGTATTTT | few | TRBJ2-3 | TRBV7-2 | -
CASSQERRINEKLFF | TGCGCCAGCAGCCAAGAAAGGAGAATAAATGAAAAACTGTTTTTT | - | TRBJ1-4 | TRBV4-1 | -
CAWRAGTGFGYTF | TGTGCCTGGAGGGCCGGTACAGGGTTTGGCTACACCTTC | - | TRBJ1-2 | TRBV30 | -
CASSIPGSYEQYF | TGTGCCAGCAGCATCCCGGGATCCTACGAGCAGTACTTC | - | TRBJ2-7 | TRBV5-5 | -
CASSGQGYEQYF | TGTGCCAGCAGCGGACAGGGCTACGAGCAGTACTTC | - | TRBJ2-7 | TRBV9 | TRBD1
CASSYSGQGAGYTF | TGTGCCAGCAGTTACTCAGGGCAGGGGGCAGGCTACACCTTC | - | TRBJ1-2 | TRBV6-5 | TRBD1
CASSQDLGNQPQHF | TGCGCCAGCAGCCAAGATCTAGGCAATCAGCCCCAGCATTTT | few | TRBJ1-5 | TRBV4-3 | -
CATSREQGAGQPQHF | TGTGCCACCAGCAGAGAGCAGGGGGCGGGTCAGCCCCAGCATTTT | - | TRBJ1-5 | TRBV15 | TRBD1
CATKYGTEGAFF | TGTGCCACCAAGTACGGGACAGAGGGTGCTTTCTTT | - | TRBJ1-1 | TRBV2 | TRBD1
CAISGPRTEAFF | TGTGCCATCAGCGGACCTCGCACTGAAGCTTTCTTT | - | TRBJ1-1 | TRBV10-3 | -
CASSQDPGTASYEQYF | TGCGCCAGCAGCCAAGATCCCGGGACAGCCTCCTACGAGCAGTACTTC | - | TRBJ2-7 | TRBV4-1 | TRBD1